This T cell receptor beta chain is drawn from a study of cytomegalovirus exposure and HLA in healthy donors. General study points: CMV serostatus was the sole immune exposure information available. Some TCR beta chains (roughly 150 of them) were listed as cytomegalovirus-associated.

With 60 Vbeta and 13 Jbeta primers, the PCR was carried out. Generated by immunoSEQ multiplex PCR, the TCRdb table keeps only in-frame clones and is missing some. The sample totals tens of thousands of clones. As for this clone: The antigen is unknown.

V lost 4 bases, J lost 5 bases, and 6 bases stayed unmatched. Germline loops: CDR1 SGHRS, CDR2 YFSETQ. This CDR3 is 14 amino acids long. The sequence was obtained from a female donor in good health and CMV-seronegative. Specimen: PBMCs. V and J are TRBV5-1 and TRBJ2-5; 9 bases are a match to TRBD1. The CDR3 nucleotides are TGCGCCAGCAGCCAACAGGGGGCGGGGGAGACCCAGTACTTC. Protein sequence: CASSQQGAGETQYF.